This T cell receptor beta chain is drawn from a study of cytomegalovirus exposure and HLA in healthy donors. Study findings and constraints: Across HLA loci, a later analysis found differing TCR association rates, with DRB1 most and HLA-C fewest. TCR beta V segments were, for the most part, productive about 87% or about 30% of the time in an earlier analysis. The authors judged a highly shared variant cluster likely a sequencing artifact.

Details on this clone: Its antigen is not identified.

The CDR3 covers 15 residues. The V end lost 5 bases, the J end lost 5 bases, and 16 bases lay between the germline ends. Germline CDR1 and CDR2: SNHLY and FYNNEI. The study ran its PCR with 60 Vbeta and 13 Jbeta primers. Clones were sequenced by immunoSEQ multiplex PCR, and TCRdb holds only the in-frame ones, with some missing. This sample has 100,000 to 150,000 clones, with 82% found just once. The clonotype comes from a boy under 18 in good health and CMV-seronegative. V usage is TRBV2 and J usage is TRBJ2-1; D possibly corresponds to TRBD1 (6 bases). The sample was PBMCs. In DNA, the CDR3 is TGTGCCAGCAGTACCGACTATGGGGGCGACAATGAGCAGTTCTTC. Translating gives CASSTDYGGDNEQFF. The complete variable domain, with remaining parts taken from reference TRBV2 and TRBJ2-1, reads EPEVTQTPSHQVTQMGQEVILRCVPISNHLYFYWYRQILGQKVEFLVSFYNNEISEKSEIFDDQFSVERPDGSNFTLKIRSTKLEDSAMYFCASSTDYGGDNEQFFGPGTRLTVL.